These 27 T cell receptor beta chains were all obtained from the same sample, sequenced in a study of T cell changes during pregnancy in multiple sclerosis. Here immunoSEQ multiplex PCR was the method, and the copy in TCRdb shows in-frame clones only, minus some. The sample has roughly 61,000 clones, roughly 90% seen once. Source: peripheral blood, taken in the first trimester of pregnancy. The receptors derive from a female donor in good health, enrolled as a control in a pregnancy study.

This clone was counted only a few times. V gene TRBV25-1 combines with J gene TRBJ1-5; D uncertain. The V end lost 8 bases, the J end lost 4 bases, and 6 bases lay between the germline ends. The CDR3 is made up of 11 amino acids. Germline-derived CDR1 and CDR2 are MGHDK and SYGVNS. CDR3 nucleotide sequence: TGTGCCAGCGGGAGGAATCAGCCCCAGCATTTT. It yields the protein CASGRNQPQHF. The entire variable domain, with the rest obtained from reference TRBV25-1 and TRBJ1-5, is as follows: EADIYQTPRYLVIGTGKKITLECSQTMGHDKMYWYQQDPGMELHLIHYSYGVNSTEKGDLSSESTVSRIRTEHFPLTLESARPSHTSQYLCASGRNQPQHFGDGTRLSIL.

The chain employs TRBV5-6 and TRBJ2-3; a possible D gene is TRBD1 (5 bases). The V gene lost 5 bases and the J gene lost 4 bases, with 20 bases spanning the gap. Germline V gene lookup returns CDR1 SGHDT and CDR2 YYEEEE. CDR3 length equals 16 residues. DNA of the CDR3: TGTGCCAGCAGTCCAGAGGCAGGGTTTAAGGCAGATACGCAGTATTTT. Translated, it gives CASSPEAGFKADTQYF. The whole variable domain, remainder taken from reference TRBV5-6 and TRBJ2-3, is DAGVTQSPTHLIKTRGQQVTLRCSPKSGHDTVSWYQQALGQGPQFIFQYYEEEERQRGNFPDRFSGHQFPNYSSELNVNALLLGDSALYLCASSPEAGFKADTQYFGPGTRLTVL.

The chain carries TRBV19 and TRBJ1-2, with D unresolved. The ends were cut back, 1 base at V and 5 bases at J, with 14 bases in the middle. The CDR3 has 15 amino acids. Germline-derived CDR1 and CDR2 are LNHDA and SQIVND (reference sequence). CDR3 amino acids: CASSIASREMYGYTF. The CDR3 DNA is TGTGCCAGTAGTATAGCCTCACGGGAGATGTATGGCTACACCTTC. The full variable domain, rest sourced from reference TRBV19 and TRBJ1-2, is DGGITQSPKYLFRKEGQNVTLSCEQNLNHDAMYWYRQDPGQGLRLIYYSQIVNDFQKGDIAEGYSVSREKKESFPLTVTSAQKNPTAFYLCASSIASREMYGYTFGSGTRLTVV.

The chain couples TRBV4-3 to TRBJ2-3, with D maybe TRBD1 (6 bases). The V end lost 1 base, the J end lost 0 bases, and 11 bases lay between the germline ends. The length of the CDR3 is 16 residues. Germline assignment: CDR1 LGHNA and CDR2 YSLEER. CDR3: CASSQVRTASTDTQYF. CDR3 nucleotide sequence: TGCGCCAGCAGCCAAGTACGGACAGCGAGCACAGATACGCAGTATTTT.

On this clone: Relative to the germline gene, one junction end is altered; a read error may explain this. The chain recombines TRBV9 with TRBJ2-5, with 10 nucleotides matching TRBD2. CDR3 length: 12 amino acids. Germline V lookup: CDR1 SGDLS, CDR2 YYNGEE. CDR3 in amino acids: CASSDVSGGSNF. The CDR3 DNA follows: TGTGCCAGCAGCGACGTTAGCGGGGGGTCCAACTTC.

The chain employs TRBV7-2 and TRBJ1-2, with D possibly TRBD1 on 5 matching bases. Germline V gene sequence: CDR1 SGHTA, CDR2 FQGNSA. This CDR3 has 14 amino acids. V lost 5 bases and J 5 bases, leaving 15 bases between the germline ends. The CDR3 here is CASSGGAGGYGYTF. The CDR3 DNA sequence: TGTGCCAGCAGCGGCGGGGCAGGAGGATATGGCTACACCTTC.

For the CDR3, the DNA is TGTGCCAGCAGTGAAGGCGCCTCTCTTCAAGAGACCCAGTACTTC. Amino acid sequence: CASSEGASLQETQYF. The chain links TRBV2 to TRBJ2-5; D is unresolved. V was trimmed by 1 base and J by 2 bases, leaving 11 bases between them. Germline assignment: CDR1 SNHLY and CDR2 FYNNEI. This CDR3 has 15 residues.

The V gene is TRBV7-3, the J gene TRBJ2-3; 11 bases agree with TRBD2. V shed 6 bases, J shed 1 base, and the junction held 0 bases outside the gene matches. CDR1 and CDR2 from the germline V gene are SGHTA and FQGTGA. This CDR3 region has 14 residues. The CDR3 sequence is CASRLAGGTDTQYF. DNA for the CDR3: TGTGCCAGCAGACTAGCGGGGGGCACAGATACGCAGTATTTT.

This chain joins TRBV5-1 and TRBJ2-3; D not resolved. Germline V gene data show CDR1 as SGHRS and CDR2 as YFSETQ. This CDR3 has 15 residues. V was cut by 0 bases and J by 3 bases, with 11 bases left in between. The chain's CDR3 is CASSLDYGETDTQYF. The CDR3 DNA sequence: TGCGCCAGCAGCTTGGACTATGGAGAGACAGATACGCAGTATTTT. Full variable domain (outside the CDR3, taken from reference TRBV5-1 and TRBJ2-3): KAGVTQTPRYLIKTRGQQVTLSCSPISGHRSVSWYQQTPGQGLQFLFEYFSETQRNKGNFPGRFSGRQFSNSRSEMNVSTLELGDSALYLCASSLDYGETDTQYFGPGTRLTVL.

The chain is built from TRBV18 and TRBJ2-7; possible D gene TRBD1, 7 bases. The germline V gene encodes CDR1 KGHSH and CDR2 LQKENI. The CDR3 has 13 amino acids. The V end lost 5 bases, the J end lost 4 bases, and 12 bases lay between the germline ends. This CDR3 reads CASSTAGGYEQYF. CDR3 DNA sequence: TGTGCCAGCTCAACGGCAGGGGGGTACGAGCAGTACTTC. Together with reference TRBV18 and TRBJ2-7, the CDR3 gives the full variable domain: NAGVMQNPRHLVRRRGQEARLRCSPMKGHSHVYWYRQLPEEGLKFMVYLQKENIIDESGMPKERFSAEFPKEGPSILRIQQVVRGDSAAYFCASSTAGGYEQYFGPGTRLTVT.

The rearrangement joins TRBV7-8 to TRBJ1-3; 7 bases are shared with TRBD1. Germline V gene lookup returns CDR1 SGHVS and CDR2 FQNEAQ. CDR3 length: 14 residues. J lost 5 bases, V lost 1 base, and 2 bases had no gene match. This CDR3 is CASSLGGQRNTIYF. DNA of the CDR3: TGTGCCAGCAGCTTAGGGGGACAGAGAAACACCATATATTTT.

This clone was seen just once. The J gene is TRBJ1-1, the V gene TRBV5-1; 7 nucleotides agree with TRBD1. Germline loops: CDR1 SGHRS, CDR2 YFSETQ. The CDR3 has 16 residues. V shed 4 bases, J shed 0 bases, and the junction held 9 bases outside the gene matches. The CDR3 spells CASSGGQKRVNTEAFF. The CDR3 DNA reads TGCGCCAGCAGCGGGGGACAGAAAAGGGTGAACACTGAAGCTTTCTTT.

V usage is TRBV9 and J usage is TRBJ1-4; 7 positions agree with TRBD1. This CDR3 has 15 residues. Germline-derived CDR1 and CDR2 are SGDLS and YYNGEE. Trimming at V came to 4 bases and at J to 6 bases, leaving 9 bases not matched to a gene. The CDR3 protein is CASSLGTAGDEKLFF. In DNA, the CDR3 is TGTGCCAGCAGCCTTGGGACAGCGGGGGATGAAAAACTGTTTTTT.

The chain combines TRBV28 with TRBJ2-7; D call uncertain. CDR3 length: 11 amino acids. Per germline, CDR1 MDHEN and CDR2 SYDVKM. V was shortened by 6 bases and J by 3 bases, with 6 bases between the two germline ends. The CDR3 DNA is TGTGCCAGCAGATCTGTCTACGAGCAGTACTTC. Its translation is CASRSVYEQYF.

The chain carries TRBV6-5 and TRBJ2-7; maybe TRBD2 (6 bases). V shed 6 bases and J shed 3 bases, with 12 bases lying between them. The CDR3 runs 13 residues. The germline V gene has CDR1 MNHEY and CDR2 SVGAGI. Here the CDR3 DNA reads TGTGCCAGCAGCCAGGGTAGCGGCTACGAGCAGTACTTC. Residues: CASSQGSGYEQYF.

The CDR3 protein is CASSLGQGHEKLFF. The CDR3, as DNA: TGTGCCAGCAGCTTAGGCCAGGGGCATGAAAAACTGTTTTTT. The V call is TRBV7-9, the J call TRBJ1-4, with D perhaps TRBD1 (6 bases). Germline values: CDR1 SEHNR, CDR2 FQNEAQ (reference sequence). Between the trimmed V and J ends, which lost 1 base and 6 bases, there was a span of 9 bases. CDR3 size: 14 residues.

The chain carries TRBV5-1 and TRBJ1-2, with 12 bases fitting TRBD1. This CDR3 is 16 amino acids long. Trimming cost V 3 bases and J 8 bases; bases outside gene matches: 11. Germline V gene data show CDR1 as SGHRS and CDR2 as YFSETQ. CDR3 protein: CASSSDSPGQGAGYTF. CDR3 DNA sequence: TGCGCCAGCAGCTCCGACTCCCCGGGACAGGGGGCAGGCTACACCTTC.

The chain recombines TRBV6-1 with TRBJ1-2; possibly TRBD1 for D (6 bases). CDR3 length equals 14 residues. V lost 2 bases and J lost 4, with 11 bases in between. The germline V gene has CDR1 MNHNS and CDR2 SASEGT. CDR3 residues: CASSEKGGVYGYTF. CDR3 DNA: TGTGCCAGCAGTGAAAAAGGGGGAGTCTATGGCTACACCTTC.

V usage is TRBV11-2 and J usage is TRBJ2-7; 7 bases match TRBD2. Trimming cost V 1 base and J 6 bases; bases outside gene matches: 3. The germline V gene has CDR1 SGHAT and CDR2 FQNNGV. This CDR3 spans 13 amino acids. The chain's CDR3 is CASSLVGGVEQYF. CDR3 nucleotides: TGTGCCAGCAGCTTAGTGGGGGGGGTCGAGCAGTACTTC.

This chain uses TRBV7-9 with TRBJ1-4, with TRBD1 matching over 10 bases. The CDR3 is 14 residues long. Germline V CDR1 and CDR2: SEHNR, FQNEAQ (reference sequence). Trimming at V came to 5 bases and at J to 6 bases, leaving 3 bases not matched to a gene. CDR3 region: CASSRDRGDEKLFF. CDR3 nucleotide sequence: TGTGCCAGCAGCAGGGACAGGGGCGATGAAAAACTGTTTTTT.

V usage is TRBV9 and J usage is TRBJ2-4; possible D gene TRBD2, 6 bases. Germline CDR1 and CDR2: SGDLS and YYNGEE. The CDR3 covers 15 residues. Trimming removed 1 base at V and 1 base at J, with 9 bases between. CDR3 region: CASSVSGGAKNIQYF. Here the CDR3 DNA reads TGTGCCAGCAGCGTATCTGGGGGGGCCAAAAACATTCAGTACTTC.

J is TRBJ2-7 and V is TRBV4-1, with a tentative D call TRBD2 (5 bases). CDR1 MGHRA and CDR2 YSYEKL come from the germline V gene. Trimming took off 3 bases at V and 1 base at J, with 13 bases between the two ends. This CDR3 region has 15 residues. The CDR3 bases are TGCGCCAGCAGCCACCTGATAGGACTGTCCTACGAGCAGTACTTC. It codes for CASSHLIGLSYEQYF.

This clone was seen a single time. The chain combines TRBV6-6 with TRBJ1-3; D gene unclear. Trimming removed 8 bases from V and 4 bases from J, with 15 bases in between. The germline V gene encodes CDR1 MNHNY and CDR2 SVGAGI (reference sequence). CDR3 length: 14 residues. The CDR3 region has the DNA TGTGCCAGCGCTGGCACCACCGGGGGAAACACCATATATTTT. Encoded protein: CASAGTTGGNTIYF.

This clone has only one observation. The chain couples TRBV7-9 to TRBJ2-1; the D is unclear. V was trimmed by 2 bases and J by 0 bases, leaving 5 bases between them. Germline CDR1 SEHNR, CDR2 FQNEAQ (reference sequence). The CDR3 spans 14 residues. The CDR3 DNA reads TGTGCCAGCAGCTTAACGAGCTCCTACAATGAGCAGTTCTTC. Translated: CASSLTSSYNEQFF.

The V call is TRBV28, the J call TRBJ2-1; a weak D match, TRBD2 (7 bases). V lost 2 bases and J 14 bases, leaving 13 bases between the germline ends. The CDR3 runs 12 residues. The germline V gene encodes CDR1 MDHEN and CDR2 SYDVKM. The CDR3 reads CASSLAGAGEFF. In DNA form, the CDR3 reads TGTGCCAGCAGTTTAGCGGGGGCCGGGGAGTTCTTC.

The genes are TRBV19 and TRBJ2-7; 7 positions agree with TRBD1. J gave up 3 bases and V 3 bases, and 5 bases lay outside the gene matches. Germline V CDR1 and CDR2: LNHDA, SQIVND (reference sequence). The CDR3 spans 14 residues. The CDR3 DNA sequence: TGTGCCAGTAGTATTGGACAGGTTGGCTACGAGCAGTACTTC. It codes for CASSIGQVGYEQYF.

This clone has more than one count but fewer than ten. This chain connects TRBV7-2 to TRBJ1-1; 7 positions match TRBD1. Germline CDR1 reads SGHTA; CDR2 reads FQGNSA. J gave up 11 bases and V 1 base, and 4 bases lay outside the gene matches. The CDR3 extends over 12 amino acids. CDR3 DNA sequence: TGTGCCAGCAGCTTAGAGACAGGGAGGGCTTTCTTT. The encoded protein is CASSLETGRAFF.